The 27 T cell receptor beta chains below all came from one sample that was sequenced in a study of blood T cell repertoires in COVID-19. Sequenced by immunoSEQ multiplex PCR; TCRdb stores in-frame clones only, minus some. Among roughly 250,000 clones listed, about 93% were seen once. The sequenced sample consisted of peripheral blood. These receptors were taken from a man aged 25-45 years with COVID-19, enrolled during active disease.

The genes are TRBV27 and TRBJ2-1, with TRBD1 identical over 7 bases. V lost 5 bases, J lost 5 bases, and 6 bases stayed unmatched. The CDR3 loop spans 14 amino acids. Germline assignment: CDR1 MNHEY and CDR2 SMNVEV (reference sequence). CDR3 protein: CASSTRQGNNEQFF. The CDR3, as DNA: TGTGCCAGCAGTACCCGACAGGGAAACAATGAGCAGTTCTTC.

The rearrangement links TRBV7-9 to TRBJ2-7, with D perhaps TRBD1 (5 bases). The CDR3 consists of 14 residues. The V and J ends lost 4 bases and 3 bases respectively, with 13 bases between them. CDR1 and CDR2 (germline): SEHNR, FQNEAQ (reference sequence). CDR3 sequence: CASSSHTGFYEQYF. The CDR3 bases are TGTGCCAGCAGCTCACACACAGGCTTCTACGAGCAGTACTTC.

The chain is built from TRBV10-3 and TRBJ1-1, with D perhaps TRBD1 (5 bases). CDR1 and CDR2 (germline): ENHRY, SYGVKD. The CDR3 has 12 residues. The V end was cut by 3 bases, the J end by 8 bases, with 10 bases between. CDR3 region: CAISDSTAEAFF. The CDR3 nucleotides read TGTGCCATCAGTGACTCGACAGCCGAAGCTTTCTTT.

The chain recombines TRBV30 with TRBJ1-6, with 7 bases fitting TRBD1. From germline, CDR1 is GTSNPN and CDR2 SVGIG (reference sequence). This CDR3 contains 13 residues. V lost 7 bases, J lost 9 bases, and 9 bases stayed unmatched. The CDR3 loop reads CAYNRDSFSPLHF. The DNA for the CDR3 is TGTGCCTATAATCGGGACAGCTTTTCACCCCTCCACTTT.

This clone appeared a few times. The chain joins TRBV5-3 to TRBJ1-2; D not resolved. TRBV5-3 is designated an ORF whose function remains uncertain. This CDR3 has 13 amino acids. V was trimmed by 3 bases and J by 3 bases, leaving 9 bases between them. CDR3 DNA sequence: TGTGCCAGAAGCTCCGACACTTACTATGGCTACACCTTC. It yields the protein CARSSDTYYGYTF.

CDR3 bases: TGTGCCAGTAGTATGGGACTAGCGGACCACAATGAGCAGTTCTTC. Amino acid sequence: CASSMGLADHNEQFF. The chain has TRBV19 and TRBJ2-1; 11 bases line up with TRBD2. This CDR3 is 15 amino acids long. V lost 3 bases, J lost 5 bases, and 3 bases stayed unmatched. Germline V CDR1 and CDR2: LNHDA, SQIVND (reference sequence).

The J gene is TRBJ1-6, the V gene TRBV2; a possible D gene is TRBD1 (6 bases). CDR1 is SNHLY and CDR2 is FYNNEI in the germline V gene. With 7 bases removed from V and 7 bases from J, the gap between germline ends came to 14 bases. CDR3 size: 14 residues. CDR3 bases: TGTGCCAGCATGCCGGGACAAGGGAATTCACCCCTCCACTTT. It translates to CASMPGQGNSPLHF. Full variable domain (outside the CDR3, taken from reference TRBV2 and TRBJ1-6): EPEVTQTPSHQVTQMGQEVILRCVPISNHLYFYWYRQILGQKVEFLVSFYNNEISEKSEIFDDQFSVERPDGSNFTLKIRSTKLEDSAMYFCASMPGQGNSPLHFGNGTRLTVT.

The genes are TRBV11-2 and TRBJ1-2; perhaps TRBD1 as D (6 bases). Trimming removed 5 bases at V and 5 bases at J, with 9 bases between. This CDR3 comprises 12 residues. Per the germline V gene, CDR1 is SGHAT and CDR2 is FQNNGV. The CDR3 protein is CASSQQGYGYTF. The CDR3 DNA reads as TGTGCCAGCAGCCAACAGGGTTATGGCTACACCTTC.

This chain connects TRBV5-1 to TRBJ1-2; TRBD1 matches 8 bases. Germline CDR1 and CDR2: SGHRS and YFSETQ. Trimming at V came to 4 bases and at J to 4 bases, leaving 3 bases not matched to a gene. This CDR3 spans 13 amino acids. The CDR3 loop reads CASSVDRVYGYTF. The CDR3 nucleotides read TGCGCCAGCAGCGTGGACAGGGTCTATGGCTACACCTTC.

CDR3 sequence: CASSPLGTGLQETQYF. CDR3 sequence (DNA): TGTGCCAGCTCACCACTAGGGACAGGGCTTCAAGAGACCCAGTACTTC. The chain carries TRBV18 and TRBJ2-5; 9 bases agree with TRBD1. The germline CDR1 and CDR2 sequences are KGHSH and LQKENI. The CDR3 consists of 16 residues. Germline trimming cut 1 base from V and 2 bases from J; bases unmatched to any gene: 5. Supplemented by reference TRBV18 and TRBJ2-5, the full variable domain reads NAGVMQNPRHLVRRRGQEARLRCSPMKGHSHVYWYRQLPEEGLKFMVYLQKENIIDESGMPKERFSAEFPKEGPSILRIQQVVRGDSAAYFCASSPLGTGLQETQYFGPGTRLLVL.

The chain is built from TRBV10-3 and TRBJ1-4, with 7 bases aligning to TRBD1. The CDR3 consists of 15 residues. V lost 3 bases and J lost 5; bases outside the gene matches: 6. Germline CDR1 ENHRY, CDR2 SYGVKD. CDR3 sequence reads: CAISDGRTGNEKLFF. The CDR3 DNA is TGTGCCATCAGTGATGGAAGGACAGGCAATGAAAAACTGTTTTTT.

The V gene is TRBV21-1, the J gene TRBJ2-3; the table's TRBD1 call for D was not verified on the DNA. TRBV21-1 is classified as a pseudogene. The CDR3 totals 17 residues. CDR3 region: CASSKDPDRVCLDTQYF. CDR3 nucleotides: TGTGCCAGCAGCAAAGATCCGGACAGGGTGTGTTTAGATACGCAGTATTTT.

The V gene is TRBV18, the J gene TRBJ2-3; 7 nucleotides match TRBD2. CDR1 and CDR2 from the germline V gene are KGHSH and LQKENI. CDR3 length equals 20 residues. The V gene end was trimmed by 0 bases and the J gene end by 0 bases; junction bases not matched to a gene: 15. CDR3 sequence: CASSPPSTSLLFTSTDTQYF. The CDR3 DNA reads TGTGCCAGCTCACCACCGTCGACTAGCCTGCTTTTCACTAGCACAGATACGCAGTATTTT.

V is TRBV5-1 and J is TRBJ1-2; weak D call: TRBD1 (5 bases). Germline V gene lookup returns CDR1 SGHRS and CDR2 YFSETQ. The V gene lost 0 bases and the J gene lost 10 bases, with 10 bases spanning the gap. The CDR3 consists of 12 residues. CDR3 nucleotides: TGCGCCAGCAGCTTGGAGGGGCGGGACTACACCTTC. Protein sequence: CASSLEGRDYTF.

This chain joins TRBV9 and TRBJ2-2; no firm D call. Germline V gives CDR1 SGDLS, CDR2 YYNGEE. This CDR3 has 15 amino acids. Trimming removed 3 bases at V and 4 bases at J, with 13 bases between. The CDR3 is CASSALGQTTGELFF. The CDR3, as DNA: TGTGCCAGCAGCGCCCTTGGGCAGACCACCGGGGAGCTGTTTTTT. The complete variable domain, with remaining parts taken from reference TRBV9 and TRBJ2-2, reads DSGVTQTPKHLITATGQRVTLRCSPRSGDLSVYWYQQSLDQGLQFLIQYYNGEERAKGNILERFSAQQFPDLHSELNLSSLELGDSALYFCASSALGQTTGELFFGEGSRLTVL.

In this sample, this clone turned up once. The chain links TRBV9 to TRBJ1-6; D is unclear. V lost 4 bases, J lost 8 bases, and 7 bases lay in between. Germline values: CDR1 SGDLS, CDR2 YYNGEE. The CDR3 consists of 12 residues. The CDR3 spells CASSKEDSPLHF. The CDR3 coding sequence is TGTGCCAGCAGCAAAGAGGATTCACCCCTCCACTTT.

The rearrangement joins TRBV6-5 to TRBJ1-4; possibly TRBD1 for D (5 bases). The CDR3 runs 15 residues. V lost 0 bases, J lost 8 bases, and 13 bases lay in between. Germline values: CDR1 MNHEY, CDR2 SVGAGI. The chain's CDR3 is CASSYSITSGEKLFF. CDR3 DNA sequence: TGTGCCAGCAGTTACTCGATAACTTCAGGGGAAAAACTGTTTTTT.

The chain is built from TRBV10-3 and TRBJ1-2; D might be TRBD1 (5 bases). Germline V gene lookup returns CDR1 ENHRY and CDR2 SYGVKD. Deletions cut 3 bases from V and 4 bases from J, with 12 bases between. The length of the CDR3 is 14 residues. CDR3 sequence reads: CAISDAGTVYGYTF. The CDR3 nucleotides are TGTGCCATCAGTGATGCCGGGACTGTCTATGGCTACACCTTC.

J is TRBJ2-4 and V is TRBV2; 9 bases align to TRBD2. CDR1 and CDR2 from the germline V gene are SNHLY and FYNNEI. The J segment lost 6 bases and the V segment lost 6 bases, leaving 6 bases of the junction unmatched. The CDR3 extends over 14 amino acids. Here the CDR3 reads CASRPSTSGNIQYF. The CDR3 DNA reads TGTGCCAGCAGACCGTCGACTAGCGGAAACATTCAGTACTTC. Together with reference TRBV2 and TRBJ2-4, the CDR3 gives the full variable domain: EPEVTQTPSHQVTQMGQEVILRCVPISNHLYFYWYRQILGQKVEFLVSFYNNEISEKSEIFDDQFSVERPDGSNFTLKIRSTKLEDSAMYFCASRPSTSGNIQYFGAGTRLSVL.

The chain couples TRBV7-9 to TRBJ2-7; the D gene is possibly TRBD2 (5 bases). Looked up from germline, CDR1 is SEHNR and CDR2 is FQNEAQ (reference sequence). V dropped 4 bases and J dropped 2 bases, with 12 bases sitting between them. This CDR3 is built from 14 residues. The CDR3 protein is CASSSGESTYEQYF. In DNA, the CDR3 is TGTGCCAGCAGCTCCGGGGAGTCTACCTACGAGCAGTACTTC.

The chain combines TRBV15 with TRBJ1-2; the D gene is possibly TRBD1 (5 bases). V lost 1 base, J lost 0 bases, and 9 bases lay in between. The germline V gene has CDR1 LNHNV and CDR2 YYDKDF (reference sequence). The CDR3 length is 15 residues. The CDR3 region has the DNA TGTGCCACCAGCAGAGTACAGGTAGCTAACTATGGCTACACCTTC. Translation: CATSRVQVANYGYTF.

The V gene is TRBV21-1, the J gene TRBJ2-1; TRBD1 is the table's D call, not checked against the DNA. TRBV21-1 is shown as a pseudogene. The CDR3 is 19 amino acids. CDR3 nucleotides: TGTGCCAGCAGCAAAGCCCTCCGACAGGCAAGTAACCTCCACAATGAGCAGTTCTTC. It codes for CASSKALRQASNLHNEQFF.

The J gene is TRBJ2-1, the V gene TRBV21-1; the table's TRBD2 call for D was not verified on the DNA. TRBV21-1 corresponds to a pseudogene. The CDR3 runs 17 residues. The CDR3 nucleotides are TGTGCCAGCAGCGCTTTAAGAGGTTGGCTGGCCTTGGCTGAGCAGTTCTTC. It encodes CASSALRGWLALAEQFF.

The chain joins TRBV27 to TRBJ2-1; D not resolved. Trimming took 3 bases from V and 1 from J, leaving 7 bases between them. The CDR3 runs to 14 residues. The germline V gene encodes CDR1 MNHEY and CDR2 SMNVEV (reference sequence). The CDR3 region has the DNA TGTGCCAGCAGTTTGGCAGGATCCTACAATGAGCAGTTCTTC. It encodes CASSLAGSYNEQFF.

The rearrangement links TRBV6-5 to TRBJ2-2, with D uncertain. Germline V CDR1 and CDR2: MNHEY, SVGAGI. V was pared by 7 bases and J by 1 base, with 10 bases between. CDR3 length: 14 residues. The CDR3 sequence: CASIKLGNTGELFF. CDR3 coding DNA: TGTGCCAGCATCAAGCTAGGGAACACCGGGGAGCTGTTTTTT.

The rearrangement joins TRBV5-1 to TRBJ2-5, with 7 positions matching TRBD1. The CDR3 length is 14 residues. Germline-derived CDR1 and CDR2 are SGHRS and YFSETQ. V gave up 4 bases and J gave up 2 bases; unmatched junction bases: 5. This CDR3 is CASSHPTGQETQYF. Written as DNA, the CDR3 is TGCGCCAGCAGCCACCCGACAGGGCAAGAGACCCAGTACTTC.

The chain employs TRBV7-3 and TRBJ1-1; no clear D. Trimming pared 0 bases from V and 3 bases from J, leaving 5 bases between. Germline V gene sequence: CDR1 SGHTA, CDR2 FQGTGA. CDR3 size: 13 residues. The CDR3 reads CASSLTRDTEAFF. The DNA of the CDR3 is TGTGCCAGCAGCTTAACACGGGACACTGAAGCTTTCTTT. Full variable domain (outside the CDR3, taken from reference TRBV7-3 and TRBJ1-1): GAGVSQTPSNKVTEKGKYVELRCDPISGHTALYWYRQSLGQGPEFLIYFQGTGAADDSGLPNDRFFAVRPEGSVSTLKIQRTERGDSAVYLCASSLTRDTEAFFGQGTRLTVV.